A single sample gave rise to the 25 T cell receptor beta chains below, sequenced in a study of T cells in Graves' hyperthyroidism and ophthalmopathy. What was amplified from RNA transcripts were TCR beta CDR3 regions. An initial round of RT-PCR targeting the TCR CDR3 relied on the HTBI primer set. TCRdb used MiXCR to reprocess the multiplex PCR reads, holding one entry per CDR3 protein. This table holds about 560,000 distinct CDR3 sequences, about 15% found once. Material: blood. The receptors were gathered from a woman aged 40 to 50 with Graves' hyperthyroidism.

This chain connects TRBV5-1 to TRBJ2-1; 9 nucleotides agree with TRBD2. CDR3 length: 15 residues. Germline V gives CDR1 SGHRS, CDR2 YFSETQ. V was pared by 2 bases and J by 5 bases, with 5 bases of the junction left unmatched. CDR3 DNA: TGCGCCAGCAGCTTAGTAGCGGGAGCAAACAATGAGCAGTTCTTC. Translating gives CASSLVAGANNEQFF.

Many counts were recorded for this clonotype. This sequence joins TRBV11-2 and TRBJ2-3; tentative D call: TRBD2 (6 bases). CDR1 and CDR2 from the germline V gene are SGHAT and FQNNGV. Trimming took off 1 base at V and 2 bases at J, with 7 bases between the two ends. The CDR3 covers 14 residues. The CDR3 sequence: CASSLGGITDTQYF. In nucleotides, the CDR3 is TGTGCCAGCAGCTTAGGCGGGATCACAGATACGCAGTATTTT.

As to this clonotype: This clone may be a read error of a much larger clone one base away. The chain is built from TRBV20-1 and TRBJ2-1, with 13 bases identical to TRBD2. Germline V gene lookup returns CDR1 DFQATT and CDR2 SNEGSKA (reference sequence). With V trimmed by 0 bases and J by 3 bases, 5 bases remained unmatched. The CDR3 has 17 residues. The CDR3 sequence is CSARDRWTSGSYNEQFF. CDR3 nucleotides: TGCAGTGCTAGAGATCGGTGGACTAGCGGGAGCTACAATGAGCAGTTCTTC.

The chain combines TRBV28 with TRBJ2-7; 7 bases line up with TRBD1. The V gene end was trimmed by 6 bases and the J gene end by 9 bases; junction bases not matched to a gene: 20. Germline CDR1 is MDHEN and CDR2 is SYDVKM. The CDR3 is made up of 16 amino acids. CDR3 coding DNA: TGTGCCAGCAGGCCCGATCCTAAACAGGGGAATGGGGGGCAGTACTTC. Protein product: CASRPDPKQGNGGQYF.

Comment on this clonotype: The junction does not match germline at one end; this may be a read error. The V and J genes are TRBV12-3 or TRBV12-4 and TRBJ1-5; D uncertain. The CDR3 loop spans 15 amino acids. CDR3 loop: CTSSFGLRGNQPQHF. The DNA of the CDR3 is TGTACCAGCAGTTTCGGCCTCAGAGGCAATCAGCCCCAGCATTTT.

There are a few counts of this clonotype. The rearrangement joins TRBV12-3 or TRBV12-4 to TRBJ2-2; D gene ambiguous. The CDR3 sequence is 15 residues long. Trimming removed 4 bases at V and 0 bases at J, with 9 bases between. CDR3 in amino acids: CASSSRPANTGELFF. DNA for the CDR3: TGTGCCAGCAGTTCCAGGCCCGCGAACACCGGGGAGCTGTTTTTT.

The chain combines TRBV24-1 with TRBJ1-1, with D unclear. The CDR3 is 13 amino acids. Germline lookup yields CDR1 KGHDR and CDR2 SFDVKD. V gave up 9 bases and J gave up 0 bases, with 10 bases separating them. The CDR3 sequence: CATADGMNTEAFF. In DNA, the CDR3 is TGTGCCACCGCGGACGGTATGAACACTGAAGCTTTCTTT.

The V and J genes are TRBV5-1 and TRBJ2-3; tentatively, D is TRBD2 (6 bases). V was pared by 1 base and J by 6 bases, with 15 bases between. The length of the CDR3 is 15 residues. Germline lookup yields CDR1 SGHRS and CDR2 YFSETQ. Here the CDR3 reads CASSLNTGVADTQYF. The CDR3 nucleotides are TGCGCCAGCAGCTTGAATACGGGAGTGGCGGATACGCAGTATTTT.

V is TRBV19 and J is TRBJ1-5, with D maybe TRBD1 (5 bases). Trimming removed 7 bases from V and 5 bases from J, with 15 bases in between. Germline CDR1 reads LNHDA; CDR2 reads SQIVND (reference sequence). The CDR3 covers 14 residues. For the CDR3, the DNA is TGTGCCAGTAACCCAGACAGCAGACATCAGCCCCAGCATTTT. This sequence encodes CASNPDSRHQPQHF.

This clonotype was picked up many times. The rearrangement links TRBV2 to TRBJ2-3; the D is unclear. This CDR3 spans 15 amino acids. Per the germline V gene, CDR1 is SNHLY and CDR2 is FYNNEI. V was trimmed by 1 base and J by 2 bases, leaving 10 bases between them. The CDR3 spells CASSEGQLLTDTQYF. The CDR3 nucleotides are TGTGCCAGCAGTGAAGGGCAGCTCCTCACAGATACGCAGTATTTT.

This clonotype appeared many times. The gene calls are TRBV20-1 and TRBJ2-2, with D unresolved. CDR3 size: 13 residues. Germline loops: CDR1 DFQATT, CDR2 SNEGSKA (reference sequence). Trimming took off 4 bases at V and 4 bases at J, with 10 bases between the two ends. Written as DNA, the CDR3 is TGCAGTGCTAAGTTTGTTTCCACCGGGGAGCTGTTTTTT. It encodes CSAKFVSTGELFF.

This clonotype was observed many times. CDR3 in amino acids: CASSFGLAEGAEQFF. The CDR3 nucleotides read TGCGCCAGCAGCTTCGGACTAGCGGAGGGGGCTGAGCAGTTCTTC. The chain links TRBV5-1 to TRBJ2-1, with 10 bases matching TRBD2. Germline V gives CDR1 SGHRS, CDR2 YFSETQ. The CDR3 spans 15 residues. The trim removed 2 bases at V and 9 bases at J, leaving 8 bases unmatched.

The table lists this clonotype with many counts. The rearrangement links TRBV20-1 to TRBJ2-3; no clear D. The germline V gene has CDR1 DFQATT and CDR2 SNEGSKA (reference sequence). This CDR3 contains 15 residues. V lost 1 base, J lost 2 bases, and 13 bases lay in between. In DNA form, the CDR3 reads TGCAGTGCTAGAGGAGCCACCCCTTTCACAGATACGCAGTATTTT. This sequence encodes CSARGATPFTDTQYF.

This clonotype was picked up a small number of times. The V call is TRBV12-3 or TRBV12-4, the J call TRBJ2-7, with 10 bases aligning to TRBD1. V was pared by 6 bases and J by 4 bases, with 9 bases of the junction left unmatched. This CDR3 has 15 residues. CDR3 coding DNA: TGTGCCAGCAGGCCGACAGGGGGCGGATGTTACGAGCAGTACTTC. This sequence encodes CASRPTGGGCYEQYF.

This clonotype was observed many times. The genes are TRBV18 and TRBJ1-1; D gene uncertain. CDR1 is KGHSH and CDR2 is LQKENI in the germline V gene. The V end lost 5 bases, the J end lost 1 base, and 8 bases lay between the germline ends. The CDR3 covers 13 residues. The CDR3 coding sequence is TGTGCCAGCTCAGAGGGAACGAACACTGAAGCTTTCTTT. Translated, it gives CASSEGTNTEAFF. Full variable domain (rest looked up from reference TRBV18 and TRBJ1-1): NAGVMQNPRHLVRRRGQEARLRCSPMKGHSHVYWYRQLPEEGLKFMVYLQKENIIDESGMPKERFSAEFPKEGPSILRIQQVVRGDSAAYFCASSEGTNTEAFFGQGTRLTVV.

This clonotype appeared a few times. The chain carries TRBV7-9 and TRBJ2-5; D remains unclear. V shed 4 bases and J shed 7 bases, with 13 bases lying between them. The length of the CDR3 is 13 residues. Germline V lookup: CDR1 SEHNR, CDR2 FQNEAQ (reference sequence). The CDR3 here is CASSSEPLLTQYF. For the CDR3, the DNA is TGTGCCAGCAGCTCCGAGCCTCTCTTGACCCAGTACTTC.

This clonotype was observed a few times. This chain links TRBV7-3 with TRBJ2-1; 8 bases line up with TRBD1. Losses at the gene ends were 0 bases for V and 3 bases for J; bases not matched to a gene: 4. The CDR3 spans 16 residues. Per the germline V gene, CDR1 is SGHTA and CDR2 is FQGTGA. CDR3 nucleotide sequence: TGTGCCAGCAGCTTAACCCGGGACAGGAGCTACAATGAGCAGTTCTTC. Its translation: CASSLTRDRSYNEQFF.

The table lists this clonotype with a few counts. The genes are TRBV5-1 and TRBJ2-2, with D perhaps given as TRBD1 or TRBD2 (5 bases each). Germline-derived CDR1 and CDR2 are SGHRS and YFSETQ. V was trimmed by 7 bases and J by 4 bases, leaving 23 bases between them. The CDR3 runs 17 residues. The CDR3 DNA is TGCGCCAGCGGAGACTTAGGGGCGCGGGTCGGCACCGGGGAGCTGTTTTTT. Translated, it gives CASGDLGARVGTGELFF.

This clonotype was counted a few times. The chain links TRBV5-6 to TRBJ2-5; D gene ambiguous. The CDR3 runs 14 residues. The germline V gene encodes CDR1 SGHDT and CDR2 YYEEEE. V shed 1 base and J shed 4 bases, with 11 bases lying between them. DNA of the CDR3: TGTGCCAGCAGCTTGTCGGCAGGTGCAGAGACCCAGTACTTC. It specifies CASSLSAGAETQYF.

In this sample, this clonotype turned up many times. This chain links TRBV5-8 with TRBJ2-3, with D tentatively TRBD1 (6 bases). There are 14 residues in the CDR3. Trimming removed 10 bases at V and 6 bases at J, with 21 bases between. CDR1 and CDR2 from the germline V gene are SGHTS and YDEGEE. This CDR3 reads CAARARGKADTQYF. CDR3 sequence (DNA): TGTGCCGCGAGAGCAAGGGGGAAGGCGGATACGCAGTATTTT.

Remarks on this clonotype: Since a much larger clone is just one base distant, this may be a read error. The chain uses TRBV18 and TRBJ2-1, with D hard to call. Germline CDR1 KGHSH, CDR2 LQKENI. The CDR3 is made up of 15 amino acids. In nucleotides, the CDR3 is TGTGCCAGCTCACCACCGGGCCGAACCTACAGTGAGCAGTTCTTC. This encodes CASSPPGRTYSEQFF. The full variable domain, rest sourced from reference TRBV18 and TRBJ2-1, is NAGVMQNPRHLVRRRGQEARLRCSPMKGHSHVYWYRQLPEEGLKFMVYLQKENIIDESGMPKERFSAEFPKEGPSILRIQQVVRGDSAAYFCASSPPGRTYSEQFFGPGTRLTVL.

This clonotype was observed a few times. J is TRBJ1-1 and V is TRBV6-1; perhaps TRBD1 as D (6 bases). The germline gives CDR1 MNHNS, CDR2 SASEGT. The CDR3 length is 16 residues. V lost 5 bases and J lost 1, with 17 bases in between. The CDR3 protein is CASSSKTGRKNTEAFF. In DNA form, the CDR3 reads TGTGCCAGCAGTTCCAAAACAGGGAGAAAGAACACTGAAGCTTTCTTT.

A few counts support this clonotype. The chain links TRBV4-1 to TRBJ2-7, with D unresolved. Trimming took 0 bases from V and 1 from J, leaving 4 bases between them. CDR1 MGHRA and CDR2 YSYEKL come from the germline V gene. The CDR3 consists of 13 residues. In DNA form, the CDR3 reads TGCGCCAGCAGCCAAGATTATTCCTACGAGCAGTACTTC. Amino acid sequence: CASSQDYSYEQYF.

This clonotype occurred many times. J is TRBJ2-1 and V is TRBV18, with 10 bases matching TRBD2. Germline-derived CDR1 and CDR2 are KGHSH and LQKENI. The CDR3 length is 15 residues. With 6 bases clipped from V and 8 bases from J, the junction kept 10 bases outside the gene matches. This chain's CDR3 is CASSLSSGSVYEQFF. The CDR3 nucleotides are TGTGCCAGCTCCCTATCTAGCGGGAGTGTCTATGAGCAGTTCTTC.

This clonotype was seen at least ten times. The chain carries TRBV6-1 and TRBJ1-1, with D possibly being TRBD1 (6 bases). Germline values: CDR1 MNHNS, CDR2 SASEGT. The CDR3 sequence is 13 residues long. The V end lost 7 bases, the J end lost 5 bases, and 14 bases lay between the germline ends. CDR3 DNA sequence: TGTGCCAGCACTACTCAGGGGAGAACTGAAGCTTTCTTT. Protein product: CASTTQGRTEAFF.